This TCR beta chain was sequenced in a study of blood T cell repertoires in COVID-19. About the research overall: PBMCs, B-cell-depleted T cells, or T cells provided the cDNA or gDNA that made up the material.

Sequencing used immunoSEQ multiplex PCR; TCRdb keeps in-frame clones, though not all of them. The profile shows just over 300,000 clones, over 75% of them singletons. Participants, about 18 to 90 years old, spanned fewer than 25 US areas. Allocation to cohorts depended on clinical history reported by the participants. Germline-derived CDR1 and CDR2 are SNHLY and FYNNEI. The J segment lost 4 bases and the V segment lost 6 bases, leaving 10 bases of the junction unmatched. This CDR3 spans 15 amino acids. Sequencing input: PBMCs or T cells enriched from blood (not recorded which). J is TRBJ1-2 and V is TRBV2; the match to TRBD1 covers 8 bases. The clonotype was recovered from a woman between 35 and 50 years old who had recovered from COVID-19. CDR3 sequence: CASSSDRGLGYGYTF. Here the CDR3 DNA reads TGTGCCAGCAGCTCAGACAGGGGTCTTGGCTATGGCTACACCTTC. The complete variable domain, with remaining parts taken from reference TRBV2 and TRBJ1-2, reads EPEVTQTPSHQVTQMGQEVILRCVPISNHLYFYWYRQILGQKVEFLVSFYNNEISEKSEIFDDQFSVERPDGSNFTLKIRSTKLEDSAMYFCASSSDRGLGYGYTFGSGTRLTVV.